A selection of T cell receptor beta chains follows, all from one sample in a study of beta chain features in type 1 diabetes. Sequencing was performed with immunoSEQ multiplex PCR; in TCRdb, only in-frame clones are kept and a portion is missing. The sample carries 310,000 or so clones, 15% recorded once. Sequenced input: naive CD4+ T cells from blood. The receptors here all came from a young man with type 1 diabetes. Each CDR3 is given with its conserved first and last residue. D genes are given only for firm matches. Some rows mark clone size as missing; the rest say once, few, many or name a class of expanded clone.

>.|TRBV19|TRBJ2-1|.
TGTGCCAGCAAAACTCAAAGCTCCTACAATGAGCAGTTCTTC
CASKTQSSYNEQFF
>.|TRBV5-6|TRBJ2-2|.
TGTGCCAGCAGCCCCCGTATGCCGGGGACCGGGGAGCTGTTTTTT
CASSPRMPGTGELFF
>.|TRBV10-3|TRBJ2-7|TRBD1
TGTGCCATCAATCCGGGACAGGGGAGGTACGAGCAGTACTTC
CAINPGQGRYEQYF
>few|TRBV30|TRBJ2-2|.
TGTGCCTGGAGTGCTGTCACCGGGGAGCTGTTTTTT
CAWSAVTGELFF
>few|TRBV6-6|TRBJ2-1|.
TGTGCCACCACTCACGTCCGTATTGAGCAGTTCTTC
CATTHVRIEQFF
>.|TRBV9|TRBJ2-1|.
TGTGCCAGCAGCCAGTTAGGATTACAGGGGAGGTTTTCGTCTACCTACAATGAGCAGTTCTTC
CASSQLGLQGRFSSTYNEQFF
>.|TRBV18|TRBJ2-1|.
TGTGCCAGCTCACCCTGGGCGACCGGGACCTACAATGAGCAGTTCTTC
CASSPWATGTYNEQFF
>.|TRBV27|TRBJ1-2|.
TGTGCCAGCAGTTTCCATAACTATGGCTACACCTTC
CASSFHNYGYTF
>.|TRBV6-5|TRBJ1-1|TRBD1
TGTGCCAGCATTCACAGGGGGCGCGAAGCTTTCTTT
CASIHRGREAFF
>few|TRBV6-6|TRBJ1-1|.
TGTGCCAGCAGTCCCCGGGGTAACACTGAAGCTTTCTTT
CASSPRGNTEAFF
>few|TRBV9|TRBJ2-5|TRBD2
TGTGCCAGCAGCGTAGCGCCCCACCGGAGGTCGGGAGGCCCCCAAGAGACCCAGTACTTC
CASSVAPHRRSGGPQETQYF
>.|TRBV30|TRBJ2-3|.
TGTGCCTGGAGTGTCTATGGTCCGGATACGCAGTATTTT
CAWSVYGPDTQYF
>.|TRBV9|TRBJ1-4|TRBD1
TGTGCCAGCAGCCCGGCCAAAGGGGGCGCGGAAAAACTGTTTTTT
CASSPAKGGAEKLFF
>few|TRBV28|TRBJ2-2|TRBD2
TGTGCCAGCAGTTTAGGCGGGGGGAACACCGGGGAGCTGTTTTTT
CASSLGGGNTGELFF
>few|TRBV2|TRBJ2-5|.
TGTGCCAGCACGGTCCAAGAGACCCAGTACTTC
CASTVQETQYF
>.|TRBV5-1|TRBJ2-2|.
TGCGCCAGCAGCTTTTGGCTAGCCGGAAAGGCCGGGGAGCTGTTTTTT
CASSFWLAGKAGELFF
>few|TRBV2|TRBJ2-7|TRBD1
TGTGCCAGCAGTACCATAACAGGGGCGTCCTACGAGCAGTACTTC
CASSTITGASYEQYF
>.|TRBV6-1|TRBJ2-3|TRBD1
TGTGCCAGCAGTGTGGGACAGGGGCCATCGGATACGCAGTATTTT
CASSVGQGPSDTQYF
>.|TRBV7-9|TRBJ1-1|.
TGTGCCAGCAGCTTACGCAGGGAAACGGAAGCTTTCTTT
CASSLRRETEAFF
>.|TRBV20-1|TRBJ2-5|.
TGCAGTGCCAACAATATGTCCCAGTACTTC
CSANNMSQYF
>.|TRBV30|TRBJ2-1|TRBD2
TGTGCCTGGAGTAGGCGGGGGAATGAGCAGTTCTTC
CAWSRRGNEQFF
>.|TRBV19|TRBJ1-2|TRBD1
TGTGCCGGCTGGGACAGAAACTATGGCTACACCTTC
CAGWDRNYGYTF
>.|TRBV6-5|TRBJ2-7|TRBD1
TGTGCCAGCAGTCCTACAGGGGGCCAGCAGTACTTC
CASSPTGGQQYF
>few|TRBV7-2|TRBJ1-5|.
TGTGCCAGCAGCCAACCTCCCTCCGGGGGGAGTCAGCCCCAGCATTTT
CASSQPPSGGSQPQHF
>few|TRBV6-6|TRBJ2-7|.
TGTGCCAGCAGTTACTCGGGACACTACGAGCAGTACTTC
CASSYSGHYEQYF